The source of this T cell receptor beta chain is a study of blood T cells in healthy people across ages. No fewer than 7 million PBMCs went into each sample. Together with a sample-barcoded 5' primer, a J-beta primer mix was included in a second PCR lasting roughly 6 to 12 cycles. TCRdb reprocessed the 5' RACE reads with MiXCR, giving one entry per CDR3 protein. Of roughly 800,000 distinct CDR3 sequences in the sample, 55% to 70% were seen once. Findings and caveats of the study: Naive CD4+ cell counts and diversity both ran higher in long-lived than in aged donors.

This clonotype was detected a few times. Its antigen is still unknown. The receptor was derived from a man aged 25 to 40 in good health. Source material: blood.

The CDR3 loop reads CASSLKRTRARDRHSPLHF. The DNA of the CDR3 is TGTGCCAGCAGTTTAAAAAGAACGCGGGCTCGGGACCGTCATTCACCCCTCCACTTT. The chain links TRBV28 to TRBJ1-6; a weak D match, TRBD1 (5 bases). This CDR3 comprises 19 residues. V lost 2 bases, J lost 8 bases, and 25 bases lay in between. Germline V gene sequence: CDR1 MDHEN, CDR2 SYDVKM.